The 32 T cell receptor beta chains below all came from one sample that was sequenced in a study of blood T cell repertoires in COVID-19. TCRdb's copy holds only in-frame clones and misses some; the assay was immunoSEQ multiplex PCR. The sample contains 350,000 to 400,000 clones, roughly 92% of which appear only once. Sequenced: PBMCs or T cells enriched from blood (not recorded which). These receptors were obtained from a middle-aged woman who had been exposed to COVID-19.

This chain joins TRBV6-5 and TRBJ2-3; D remains unclear. The CDR3 contains 14 residues. Deletions cut 4 bases from V and 1 base from J, with 9 bases between. CDR1 is MNHEY and CDR2 is SVGAGI in the germline V gene. The CDR3 loop reads CASSSAYRTDTQYF. The CDR3 region has the DNA TGTGCCAGCAGTTCCGCGTACCGCACAGATACGCAGTATTTT.

The CDR3 loop is CASSISGTRADTQYF. CDR3 DNA sequence: TGTGCCAGCAGTATTTCCGGGACTAGGGCAGATACGCAGTATTTT. V usage is TRBV6-2 or TRBV6-3 and J usage is TRBJ2-3, with 8 bases matching TRBD2. The CDR3 contains 15 residues. Germline CDR1 reads MNHEY; CDR2 reads SVGEGT. Unmatched junction bases numbered 8, after V lost 5 bases and J lost 4 bases.

The chain couples TRBV2 to TRBJ1-2; a weak D match, TRBD1 (5 bases). V was clipped by 4 bases and J by 2 bases, with 11 bases between them. There are 14 residues in the CDR3. The germline V gene encodes CDR1 SNHLY and CDR2 FYNNEI. CDR3 nucleotides: TGTGCCAGCAGTGGAAGGGGCGCAAACTATGGCTACACCTTC. The encoded protein is CASSGRGANYGYTF.

The chain links TRBV27 to TRBJ2-3, with TRBD2 matching 8 bases. V lost 2 bases and J lost 2; bases outside the gene matches: 6. The germline V gene encodes CDR1 MNHEY and CDR2 SMNVEV (reference sequence). This CDR3 has 16 residues. The CDR3 sequence is CASSLSSGIYTDTQYF. The DNA for the CDR3 is TGTGCCAGCAGTTTAAGTAGCGGGATTTACACAGATACGCAGTATTTT.

The chain links TRBV6-5 to TRBJ1-2, with TRBD1 matching over 7 bases. Germline V gene lookup returns CDR1 MNHEY and CDR2 SVGAGI. The CDR3 length is 14 residues. Trimming cost V 7 bases and J 4 bases; bases outside gene matches: 9. CDR3: CASTLGAGGYGYTF. Written as DNA, the CDR3 is TGTGCCAGCACCCTAGGGGCAGGGGGCTATGGCTACACCTTC.

The V and J genes are TRBV2 and TRBJ1-3; D might be TRBD1 (6 bases). Germline CDR1 and CDR2: SNHLY and FYNNEI. V was pared by 3 bases and J by 3 bases, with 9 bases between. The length of the CDR3 is 14 residues. The DNA of the CDR3 is TGTGCCAGCAGTGAGGTACAGGGTGGAAACACCATATATTTT. It encodes CASSEVQGGNTIYF.

The chain uses TRBV5-1 and TRBJ2-1; 7 positions agree with TRBD2. V shed 7 bases, J shed 8 bases, and the junction held 12 bases outside the gene matches. From germline, CDR1 is SGHRS and CDR2 YFSETQ. The CDR3 covers 14 residues. CDR3 in DNA: TGCGCCAGCGGCGGGCGGGGGTATCGGGATGAGCAGTTCTTC. It yields the protein CASGGRGYRDEQFF.

The chain joins TRBV18 to TRBJ1-1, with TRBD1 matching over 7 bases. This CDR3 has 16 amino acids. Unmatched junction bases numbered 7, after V lost 2 bases and J lost 1 base. Germline loops: CDR1 KGHSH, CDR2 LQKENI. The CDR3 nucleotides are TGTGCCAGCTCACCATACGTGGGGACAGCGAACACTGAAGCTTTCTTT. Translation gives CASSPYVGTANTEAFF.

This chain joins TRBV11-3 and TRBJ2-1, with TRBD1 as a possible D gene (6 bases). CDR1 and CDR2 (germline): SGHNT, YENEEA. Trimming stripped 5 bases from V and 0 bases from J, with 11 bases between. The CDR3 has 15 residues. CDR3 protein: CASSTGTFSYNEQFF. In DNA, the CDR3 is TGTGCCAGCAGCACAGGGACATTCTCCTACAATGAGCAGTTCTTC.

This clone came up once. The V and J genes are TRBV10-3 and TRBJ2-1; D might be TRBD1 (5 bases). Germline CDR1 ENHRY, CDR2 SYGVKD. This CDR3 is 13 amino acids long. Trimming cost V 11 bases and J 6 bases, with 17 bases left between them. The CDR3 spells CAASYYGANEQFF. The CDR3, as DNA: TGTGCCGCCTCGTACTATGGGGCCAATGAGCAGTTCTTC.

V is TRBV12-5 and J is TRBJ1-6; 10 bases align to TRBD1. The CDR3 runs to 19 residues. After removal of 6 bases from V and 1 base from J, the junction contained 12 bases not matched to a gene. Germline CDR1 is LGHNT and CDR2 is FRNRAP. CDR3 sequence (DNA): TGTGCTAGTGGCCCCGGGACAGGGGCGCCGGGTTCCTATAATTCACCCCTCCACTTT. Translated, it gives CASGPGTGAPGSYNSPLHF.

On this clone itself: At one end the junction does not follow the germline gene, possibly because of a read error. The chain carries TRBV12-3 or TRBV12-4 and TRBJ1-1; 9 bases fit TRBD1. The CDR3 length is 12 residues. For the CDR3, the DNA is TGTGCCAGCAGCTTAGTCGACAGGGGGGCTTTCTTT. Protein sequence: CASSLVDRGAFF.

This chain uses TRBV19 with TRBJ1-1; 7 positions agree with TRBD1. V lost 0 bases, J lost 1 base, and 5 bases stayed unmatched. This CDR3 has 16 amino acids. Germline V gene data show CDR1 as LNHDA and CDR2 as SQIVND (reference sequence). For the CDR3, the DNA is TGTGCCAGTAGTATAGACCTGGACAGGAGGAACACTGAAGCTTTCTTT. Amino acid sequence: CASSIDLDRRNTEAFF.

The V gene is TRBV7-6, the J gene TRBJ1-1, with a tentative D call TRBD1 (5 bases). The CDR3 runs 18 residues. The V gene's germline CDR1 is SGHVS and CDR2 FNYEAQ. The germline V and J ends were trimmed by 1 base and 4 bases, with 22 bases remaining between them. CDR3 DNA: TGTGCCAGCAGCTTAGTCCCCTCCCGGGACTCATCTCCCACTGAAGCTTTCTTT. Residues: CASSLVPSRDSSPTEAFF.

The chain recombines TRBV5-5 with TRBJ1-2, with 10 bases that match TRBD1. J gave up 2 bases and V 0 bases, and 7 bases lay outside the gene matches. Germline V gene data show CDR1 as SGHKS and CDR2 as YYEKEE (reference sequence). The CDR3 has 17 amino acids. The chain's CDR3 is CASSLVPPGQGNYGYTF. The CDR3, as DNA: TGTGCCAGCAGCTTGGTACCCCCGGGACAGGGGAACTATGGCTACACCTTC.

V is TRBV3-1 (or the pseudogene TRBV3-2) and J is TRBJ2-5, with D possibly matching TRBD2 (5 bases). In germline, CDR1 is LGHDT, CDR2 YNNKEL (reference sequence). Deletions cut 0 bases from V and 1 base from J, with 9 bases between. The CDR3 consists of 15 residues. The CDR3 DNA is TGTGCCAGCAGCCAAGAACACGGACTCCAAGAGACCCAGTACTTC. Translating it yields CASSQEHGLQETQYF.

The chain has TRBV30 and TRBJ2-4; maybe TRBD1 (6 bases). This CDR3 has 15 residues. V lost 2 bases to trimming and J lost 8 bases, with 19 bases between them. Germline V gene lookup returns CDR1 GTSNPN and CDR2 SVGIG (reference sequence). CDR3 nucleotides: TGTGCCTGGAGTTCTGGGGGCGAGCTATCCGACATTCAGTACTTC. Protein: CAWSSGGELSDIQYF.

Remarks on this clone: At one end, the junction sequence differs from germline, possibly due to a read error. This chain connects TRBV7-7 to TRBJ1-2; no firm D call. The CDR3 length is 18 residues. CDR1 is SSHAT, CDR2 FNYEAQ, per germline (reference sequence). The CDR3 nucleotides are TGTGCTAGCAGCTTAGCGAGAAGAGGGTGGCAGGCTAACTATGGCTACACCTTC. It codes for CASSLARRGWQANYGYTF.

The chain uses TRBV5-5 and TRBJ2-5, with D possibly TRBD1 on 5 matching bases. This CDR3 comprises 15 residues. The germline V gene has CDR1 SGHKS and CDR2 YYEKEE (reference sequence). V dropped 4 bases and J dropped 5 bases, with 18 bases sitting between them. CDR3 loop: CASSPTQDRRETQYF. CDR3 DNA: TGTGCCAGCAGCCCGACCCAAGACAGACGCGAGACCCAGTACTTC.

This clone has just one count. V and J are TRBV5-6 and TRBJ2-3, with TRBD1 as a possible D gene (5 bases). The CDR3 is 16 amino acids. In germline, CDR1 is SGHDT, CDR2 YYEEEE. V was clipped by 1 base and J by 5 bases, with 17 bases between them. Here the CDR3 reads CASSLPTEFVGDTQYF. The CDR3 nucleotides are TGTGCCAGCAGCTTGCCGACAGAGTTCGTGGGAGATACGCAGTATTTT. Drawing the rest from reference TRBV5-6 and TRBJ2-3, the complete variable domain is DAGVTQSPTHLIKTRGQQVTLRCSPKSGHDTVSWYQQALGQGPQFIFQYYEEEERQRGNFPDRFSGHQFPNYSSELNVNALLLGDSALYLCASSLPTEFVGDTQYFGPGTRLTVL.

The chain links TRBV29-1 to TRBJ2-1; TRBD2 matches 7 bases. This CDR3 contains 13 residues. Germline assignment: CDR1 SQVTM and CDR2 ANQGSEA. V shed 4 bases, J shed 5 bases, and the junction held 5 bases outside the gene matches. The CDR3 DNA sequence: TGCAGCGTTGCGGCTAGCGGAAACAATGAGCAGTTCTTC. It is translated as CSVAASGNNEQFF.

V usage is TRBV24-1 and J usage is TRBJ2-4; a possible D gene is TRBD1 (6 bases). CDR3 size: 15 residues. V dropped 5 bases and J dropped 6 bases, with 16 bases sitting between them. In germline, CDR1 is KGHDR, CDR2 SFDVKD. The CDR3: CATSAGQSSGNIQYF. The CDR3 DNA reads TGTGCCACCAGTGCCGGACAGTCGTCGGGAAACATTCAGTACTTC.

The gene calls are TRBV19 and TRBJ2-7, with D maybe TRBD2 (5 bases). The CDR3 is 15 residues long. Germline CDR1 and CDR2: LNHDA and SQIVND (reference sequence). V was shortened by 3 bases and J by 1 base, with 13 bases between the two germline ends. In nucleotides, the CDR3 is TGTGCCAGTAGTATCCAACCGGGATTTTCCTACGAGCAGTACTTC. Its translation: CASSIQPGFSYEQYF. The full variable domain, rest sourced from reference TRBV19 and TRBJ2-7, is DGGITQSPKYLFRKEGQNVTLSCEQNLNHDAMYWYRQDPGQGLRLIYYSQIVNDFQKGDIAEGYSVSREKKESFPLTVTSAQKNPTAFYLCASSIQPGFSYEQYFGPGTRLTVT.

V and J are TRBV29-1 and TRBJ1-5; D unclear. CDR1 and CDR2 from the germline V gene are SQVTM and ANQGSEA. V lost 4 bases and J 5 bases, leaving 18 bases between the germline ends. The CDR3 covers 15 residues. In DNA form, the CDR3 reads TGCAGCGTTGCGTTCGTAGTCGGGGAAGATCAGCCCCAGCATTTT. It translates to CSVAFVVGEDQPQHF.

The J gene is TRBJ1-4, the V gene TRBV7-9; the D is unclear. Trimming took 4 bases from V and 8 from J, leaving 8 bases between them. The CDR3 runs to 12 residues. Per germline, CDR1 SEHNR and CDR2 FQNEAQ (reference sequence). Here the CDR3 reads CASSWSGEKLFF. The CDR3 DNA follows: TGTGCCAGCAGCTGGAGCGGGGAAAAACTGTTTTTT.

The chain combines TRBV10-2 with TRBJ2-1, with 8 bases that match TRBD2. The CDR3 extends over 13 amino acids. The trim removed 3 bases at V and 9 bases at J, leaving 4 bases unmatched. Germline CDR1 reads WSHSY; CDR2 reads SAAADI. The CDR3, as DNA: TGCGCCAGCAGTGACCCAGCGGGAGCTGAGCAGTTCTTC. It translates to CASSDPAGAEQFF.

The chain employs TRBV2 and TRBJ2-6; the D gene is possibly TRBD2 (5 bases). Trimming took off 7 bases at V and 3 bases at J, with 10 bases between the two ends. The CDR3 runs to 14 residues. The germline V gene encodes CDR1 SNHLY and CDR2 FYNNEI. CDR3 region: CASTPGSGANVLTF. For the CDR3, the DNA is TGTGCCAGCACCCCGGGGAGTGGGGCCAACGTCCTGACTTTC. The full variable domain, rest sourced from reference TRBV2 and TRBJ2-6, is EPEVTQTPSHQVTQMGQEVILRCVPISNHLYFYWYRQILGQKVEFLVSFYNNEISEKSEIFDDQFSVERPDGSNFTLKIRSTKLEDSAMYFCASTPGSGANVLTFGAGSRLTVL.

The CDR3 nucleotides read TGTGCCAGCAGTTCCCAGGGCCAAGAGACCCAGTACTTC. Amino acids: CASSSQGQETQYF. The gene calls are TRBV2 and TRBJ2-5, with a tentative D call TRBD1 (5 bases). CDR1 is SNHLY, CDR2 FYNNEI, per germline. V lost 5 bases, J lost 1 base, and 8 bases lay in between. The CDR3 spans 13 residues.

The chain is built from TRBV7-6 and TRBJ1-5; 9 bases fit TRBD1. The germline V gene has CDR1 SGHVS and CDR2 FNYEAQ. The CDR3 is 15 amino acids. V lost 5 bases to trimming and J lost 6 bases; unmatched junction nucleotides: 8. This chain's CDR3 is CASSANRGRGQPQHF. Written as DNA, the CDR3 is TGTGCCAGCAGCGCAAACAGGGGGCGAGGTCAGCCCCAGCATTTT.

V usage is TRBV5-6 and J usage is TRBJ1-1; the D gene is possibly TRBD1 (6 bases). There are 14 residues in the CDR3. Trimming cost V 3 bases and J 4 bases, with 13 bases left between them. CDR1 and CDR2 from the germline V gene are SGHDT and YYEEEE. CDR3 residues: CASSSSGVGTEAFF. The CDR3 nucleotides read TGTGCCAGCAGCTCCTCAGGGGTGGGCACTGAAGCTTTCTTT.

V and J are TRBV10-1 and TRBJ2-5; D is unclear. V was clipped by 5 bases and J by 5 bases, with 15 bases between them. The length of the CDR3 is 14 residues. CDR1 WNHNN and CDR2 SYGVQD come from the germline V gene (reference sequence). The CDR3 bases are TGCGCCAGCAGTTTTGACCTCACCAGGGAGACCCAGTACTTC. Its translation is CASSFDLTRETQYF.

J is TRBJ1-1 and V is TRBV3-1 (or the pseudogene TRBV3-2), with D possibly being TRBD1 (5 bases). Germline CDR1 LGHDT, CDR2 YNNKEL (reference sequence). The CDR3 is 15 amino acids. V shed 1 base and J shed 1 base, with 10 bases lying between them. Here the CDR3 DNA reads TGTGCCAGCAGCCAAGGTCGGGGGAGGAACACTGAAGCTTTCTTT. Translated: CASSQGRGRNTEAFF.